The sequence of this T cell receptor (beta chain) was determined in a study of blood T cell repertoires in COVID-19. Assay used: immunoSEQ multiplex PCR; TCRdb lists only in-frame clones, some missing. The repertoire holds 300,000 to 350,000 clones, with 87% as singletons. V shed 0 bases and J shed 3 bases, with 16 bases lying between them. This CDR3 comprises 17 residues. CDR1 and CDR2 (germline): LGHNA, YSLEER. This sequence originates from a woman aged 30 to 39 who had recovered from COVID-19. The V and J genes are TRBV4-3 and TRBJ2-3, with D tentatively TRBD2 (5 bases). The specimen was PBMCs or T cells enriched from blood (not recorded which). The CDR3 region has the DNA TGCGCCAGCAGCCAAGACCCAGGCCGGACTTTTACAGATACGCAGTATTTT. Its protein is CASSQDPGRTFTDTQYF.